This T cell receptor (beta chain) emerged from a study of T cells in Graves' hyperthyroidism and ophthalmopathy. Amplification targeted TCR beta CDR3 regions from RNA transcripts. The TCR CDR3 was amplified in a first-round RT-PCR using the HTBI primer set. One entry per CDR3 protein results from TCRdb running MiXCR on the multiplex PCR reads. The profile shows approximately 430,000 distinct CDR3 sequences, approximately 15% of them singletons. Graves' hyperthyroidism without ophthalmopathy progression within 18 months was termed stable. Exclusion followed for patients with uncontrolled infection, other autoimmune disease, pregnancy or lactation. Thyroid ultrasound and orbital computed tomography, with clinical symptoms and serum thyroxine and TRAb, informed diagnoses. The PBMCs were taken from about 10 ml of fresh peripheral blood. This clonotype was detected ten times or more. V shed 2 bases and J shed 9 bases, with 19 bases lying between them. There are 15 residues in the CDR3.

The receptor was derived from a woman under 30 with Graves' hyperthyroidism. The V and J genes are TRBV12-3 or TRBV12-4 and TRBJ2-5; D may correspond to TRBD1 or TRBD2 (5 bases each). Sequenced material: blood. CDR3 DNA: TGTGCCAGCAGTTTACCCTACCGGGACCCCTCGGCCCAGTACTTC. Translated: CASSLPYRDPSAQYF.